Sequencing of this TCR beta chain was carried out in a study of blood T cell repertoires in COVID-19. Overall study context: Italy, Spain and the United States were the sources of the convalescent and acute COVID-19 samples. From T cells, B-cell-depleted T cells, or PBMCs came the material, which was cDNA or gDNA.

V was pared by 0 bases and J by 12 bases, with 14 bases between. The CDR3 contains 13 residues. Looked up from germline, CDR1 is LGHNA and CDR2 is YNFKEQ. This clone was observed a single time. Individuals drawn from 20 to 25 US areas were roughly 18 to 95 years old. Donors in Cohort 3 counted as recovered after two negative PCRs, clearance, or symptom resolution. TCRdb's copy holds only in-frame clones and misses some; the assay was immunoSEQ multiplex PCR. The sample gives 300,000 to 400,000 clones, 80% to 90% of which show up once; around 1% is in the top ten. The rearrangement joins TRBV4-2 to TRBJ1-1; weak D call: TRBD1 (6 bases). The TCR originated in a man younger than 30 who had recovered from COVID-19. The source material was PBMCs or T cells enriched from blood (not recorded which). CDR3 bases: TGTGCCAGCAGCCAAGATGCGACAGGTTGGACTTTCTTT. Protein: CASSQDATGWTFF.